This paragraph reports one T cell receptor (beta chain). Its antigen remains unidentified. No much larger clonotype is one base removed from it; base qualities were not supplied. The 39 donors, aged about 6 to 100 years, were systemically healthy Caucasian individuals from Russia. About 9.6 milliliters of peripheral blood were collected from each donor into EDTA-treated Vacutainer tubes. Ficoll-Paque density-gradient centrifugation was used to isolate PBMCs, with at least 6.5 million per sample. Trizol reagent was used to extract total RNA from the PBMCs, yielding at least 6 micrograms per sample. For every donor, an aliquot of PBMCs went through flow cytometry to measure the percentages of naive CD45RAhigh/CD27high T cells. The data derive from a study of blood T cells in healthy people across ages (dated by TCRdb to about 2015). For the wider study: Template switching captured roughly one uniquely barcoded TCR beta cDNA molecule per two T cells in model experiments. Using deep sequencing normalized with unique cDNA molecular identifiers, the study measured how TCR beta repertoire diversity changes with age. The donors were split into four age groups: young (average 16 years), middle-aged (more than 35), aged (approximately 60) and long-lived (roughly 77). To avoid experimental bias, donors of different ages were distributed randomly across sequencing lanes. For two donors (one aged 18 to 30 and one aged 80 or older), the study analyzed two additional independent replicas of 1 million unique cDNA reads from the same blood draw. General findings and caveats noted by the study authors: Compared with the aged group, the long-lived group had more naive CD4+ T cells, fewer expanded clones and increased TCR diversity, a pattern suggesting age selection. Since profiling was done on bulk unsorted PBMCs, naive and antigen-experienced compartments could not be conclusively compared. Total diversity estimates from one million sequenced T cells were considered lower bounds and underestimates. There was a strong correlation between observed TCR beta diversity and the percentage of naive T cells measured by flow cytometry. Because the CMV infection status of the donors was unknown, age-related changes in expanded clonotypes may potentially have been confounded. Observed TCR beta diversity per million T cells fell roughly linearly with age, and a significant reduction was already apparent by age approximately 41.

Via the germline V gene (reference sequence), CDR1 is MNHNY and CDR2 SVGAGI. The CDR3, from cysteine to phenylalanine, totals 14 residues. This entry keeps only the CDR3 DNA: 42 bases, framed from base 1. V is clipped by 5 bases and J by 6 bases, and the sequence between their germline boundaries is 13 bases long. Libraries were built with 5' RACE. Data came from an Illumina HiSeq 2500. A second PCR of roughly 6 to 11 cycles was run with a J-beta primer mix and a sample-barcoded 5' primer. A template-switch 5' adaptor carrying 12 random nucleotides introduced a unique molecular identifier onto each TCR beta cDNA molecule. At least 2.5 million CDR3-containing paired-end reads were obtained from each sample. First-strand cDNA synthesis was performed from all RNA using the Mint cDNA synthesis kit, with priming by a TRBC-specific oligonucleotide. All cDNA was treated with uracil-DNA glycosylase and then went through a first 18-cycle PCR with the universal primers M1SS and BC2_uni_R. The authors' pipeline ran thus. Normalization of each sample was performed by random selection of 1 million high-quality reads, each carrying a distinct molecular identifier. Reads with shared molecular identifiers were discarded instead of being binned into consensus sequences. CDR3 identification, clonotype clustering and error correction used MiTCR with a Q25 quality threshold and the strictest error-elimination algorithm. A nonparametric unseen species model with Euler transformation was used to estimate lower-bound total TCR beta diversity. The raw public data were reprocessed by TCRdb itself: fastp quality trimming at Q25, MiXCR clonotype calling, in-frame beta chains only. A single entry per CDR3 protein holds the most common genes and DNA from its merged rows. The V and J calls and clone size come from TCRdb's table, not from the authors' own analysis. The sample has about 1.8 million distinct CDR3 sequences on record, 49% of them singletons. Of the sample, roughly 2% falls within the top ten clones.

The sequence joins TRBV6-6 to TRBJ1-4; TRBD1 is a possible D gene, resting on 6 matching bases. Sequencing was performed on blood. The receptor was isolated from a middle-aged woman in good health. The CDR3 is CASSLRSGDEKLFF. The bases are TGTGCCAGCAGTCTCAGATCAGGGGATGAAAAACTGTTTTTT.